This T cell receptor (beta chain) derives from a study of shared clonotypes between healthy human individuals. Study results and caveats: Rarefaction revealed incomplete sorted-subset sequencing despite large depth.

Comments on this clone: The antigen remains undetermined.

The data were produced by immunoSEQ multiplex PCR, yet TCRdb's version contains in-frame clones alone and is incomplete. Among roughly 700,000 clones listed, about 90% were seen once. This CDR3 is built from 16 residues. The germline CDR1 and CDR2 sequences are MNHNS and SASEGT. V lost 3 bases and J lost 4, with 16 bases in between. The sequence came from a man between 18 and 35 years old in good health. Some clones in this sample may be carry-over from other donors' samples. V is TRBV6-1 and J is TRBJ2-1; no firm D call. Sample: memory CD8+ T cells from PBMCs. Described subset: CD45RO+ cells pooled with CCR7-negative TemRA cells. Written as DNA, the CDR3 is TGTGCCAGCAGTGACCCCTCGGAGTGGTTGTACAATGAGCAGTTCTTC. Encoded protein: CASSDPSEWLYNEQFF.